The 5 T cell receptor beta chains below come from one sample, sequenced in a study of tumor and adjacent non-tumor tissue in lung cancer. This sample's RNA came from whole unsorted tissue. More than 3 cm separated this lung sample from the edge of the tumor. The library came from three nested PCR rounds adapted from ARM-PCR protocols. TCRdb re-analysed the multiplex PCR reads in MiXCR, keeping a single row per CDR3 protein. The table records some 100,000 distinct CDR3 sequences, about 61% of them present only once. The sample comprised distant non-tumor lung tissue. Every receptor here comes from a man aged 55-75 years with non-small cell lung cancer.

In regard to this clonotype: Lacking the conserved final phenylalanine or tryptophan, this CDR3 likely reflects a read error. The chain combines TRBV4-2 with TRBJ1-6, with 10 nucleotides matching TRBD1. The CDR3 is made up of 15 amino acids. J gave up 13 bases and V 0 bases, and 6 bases lay outside the gene matches. Per the germline V gene, CDR1 is LGHNA and CDR2 is YNFKEQ. CDR3 nucleotide sequence: TGTGCCAGCAGCCAAGAAGACAGGGGGCCCTCGCCCCTCCACTAT. It is translated as CASSQEDRGPSPLHY.

The genes are TRBV11-2 and TRBJ2-1; 7 bases align to TRBD1. The V gene end was trimmed by 10 bases and the J gene end by 4 bases; junction bases not matched to a gene: 13. This CDR3 is 15 amino acids long. Germline V gene data show CDR1 as SGHAT and CDR2 as FQNNGV. CDR3 in amino acids: CAIGLVEGAYNEQFF. Written as DNA, the CDR3 is TGTGCCATCGGCTTAGTAGAGGGGGCATACAATGAGCAGTTCTTC. Based on the CDR3 plus reference TRBV11-2 and TRBJ2-1, the full variable domain is EAGVAQSPRYKIIEKRQSVAFWCNPISGHATLYWYQQILGQGPKLLIQFQNNGVVDDSQLPKDRFSAERLKGVDSTLKIQPAKLEDSAVYLCAIGLVEGAYNEQFFGPGTRLTVL.

A note on this clonotype: At one of its ends the junction is not consistent with the germline gene, which may arise from a read error. The chain combines TRBV29-1 with TRBJ2-3; 9 nucleotides align to TRBD2. CDR3 length equals 13 residues. Germline CDR1 SQVTM, CDR2 ANQGSEA. The CDR3 nucleotides are TGCAGCGTTGAGGGACTAGCCACAGGTACGCAGTATTTT. Translation: CSVEGLATGTQYF.

Regarding this clonotype: The conserved phenylalanine or tryptophan normally closing the CDR3 is absent here, so this likely arose from a read error. No DNA is shown, since the ends of the CDR3 on it are uncertain; the CDR3 is the one TCRdb lists. V is TRBV13 and J is TRBJ1-2; TRBD1 reflects the table's D call only, with no check against the DNA. The CDR3 length is 17 residues, termini included. CDR1 and CDR2 (germline): PRHDT, FYEKMQ (reference sequence). The CDR3 protein is CAGSPLLQASTAYGYTC.

In this sample, this clonotype turned up many times. The V call is TRBV20-1, the J call TRBJ1-1; 9 bases fit TRBD1. The CDR3 spans 10 residues. CDR1 and CDR2 (germline): DFQATT, SNEGSKA (reference sequence). The ends lost 6 bases at V and 12 bases at J; junction bases unmatched: 5. The CDR3 sequence is CSAGTGRTFF. The DNA for the CDR3 is TGCAGTGCGGGGACAGGGAGGACTTTCTTT.